Listed here are 32 T cell receptor beta chains from one sample, sequenced in a study of PD-L1 blockade in urothelial cancer. Sequencing used immunoSEQ multiplex PCR; TCRdb keeps in-frame clones, though not all of them. The data hold some 71,000 clones, with about 86% observed a single time. As for time point: pretreatment peripheral blood. Sequencing was performed on PBMCs, taken around atezolizumab (anti-PD-L1) treatment. The receptors were gathered from a man in his fifties or sixties with urothelial cancer.

This chain links TRBV28 with TRBJ2-7; D possibly corresponds to TRBD1 (6 bases). V shed 2 bases and J shed 7 bases, with 18 bases lying between them. CDR3 length: 15 amino acids. In germline, CDR1 is MDHEN, CDR2 SYDVKM. CDR3 sequence: CASSLMGAQGREQYF. DNA for the CDR3: TGTGCCAGCAGTTTAATGGGGGCCCAGGGTCGGGAGCAGTACTTC.

This clone was picked up a small number of times. This chain's CDR3 is CATTGGWSNQPQHF. CDR3 nucleotide sequence: TGTGCCACCACAGGGGGTTGGAGCAATCAGCCCCAGCATTTT. The J gene is TRBJ1-5, the V gene TRBV28, with 8 bases lining up with TRBD1. The length of the CDR3 is 14 residues. J lost 1 base, V lost 10 bases, and 6 bases had no gene match. Germline V lookup: CDR1 MDHEN, CDR2 SYDVKM.

The chain has TRBV5-1 and TRBJ1-1, with TRBD1 identical over 7 bases. CDR1 is SGHRS and CDR2 is YFSETQ in the germline V gene. V shed 5 bases and J 1 base; nucleotides not matched to a gene: 2. The CDR3 runs to 13 residues. The DNA for the CDR3 is TGCGCCAGCAGGGGGACAGAGAACACTGAAGCTTTCTTT. This sequence encodes CASRGTENTEAFF.

The chain employs TRBV7-8 and TRBJ1-2; the D gene is possibly TRBD1 (6 bases). Deletions cut 2 bases from V and 4 bases from J, with 8 bases between. The CDR3 loop spans 13 amino acids. Germline V CDR1 and CDR2: SGHVS, FQNEAQ. The CDR3 loop is CASSLRQAYGYTF. In nucleotides, the CDR3 is TGTGCCAGCAGCTTAAGACAGGCCTATGGCTACACCTTC.

CDR3 sequence: CASTKTGHLTDTQYF. DNA for the CDR3: TGTGCCAGCACCAAGACAGGGCATCTCACAGATACGCAGTATTTT. The chain recombines TRBV27 with TRBJ2-3; 7 positions agree with TRBD1. The germline V gene has CDR1 MNHEY and CDR2 SMNVEV (reference sequence). The V segment lost 7 bases and the J segment 2 bases; nucleotides outside the gene matches: 9. The CDR3 spans 15 residues.

This sequence joins TRBV6-5 and TRBJ1-3; D is unclear. The CDR3 extends over 14 amino acids. Per the germline V gene, CDR1 is MNHEY and CDR2 is SVGAGI. V was clipped by 0 bases and J by 1 base, with 4 bases between them. The CDR3 reads CASSYSESGNTIYF. Written as DNA, the CDR3 is TGTGCCAGCAGTTACTCAGAGTCTGGAAACACCATATATTTT.

The V gene is TRBV19, the J gene TRBJ1-1, with 8 bases lining up with TRBD1. V dropped 3 bases and J dropped 0; count of bases not matched to a gene: 9. CDR1 is LNHDA and CDR2 is SQIVND in the germline V gene (reference sequence). The CDR3 consists of 17 residues. CDR3 in amino acids: CASSITGGRLMNTEAFF. In DNA, the CDR3 is TGTGCCAGTAGTATTACAGGGGGGAGGCTCATGAACACTGAAGCTTTCTTT.

The chain links TRBV19 to TRBJ1-4; possible D gene TRBD1, 5 bases. Between the trimmed V and J ends, which lost 3 bases and 0 bases, there was a span of 8 bases. Germline V gene data show CDR1 as LNHDA and CDR2 as SQIVND (reference sequence). CDR3 length: 15 residues. DNA for the CDR3: TGTGCCAGTAGTATGCGGGGGGCAACTAATGAAAAACTGTTTTTT. It specifies CASSMRGATNEKLFF.

V and J are TRBV19 and TRBJ2-5; D is perhaps TRBD1 (5 bases). The CDR3 is made up of 13 amino acids. With 6 bases removed from V and 1 base from J, the gap between germline ends came to 9 bases. Germline CDR1 is LNHDA and CDR2 is SQIVND (reference sequence). DNA of the CDR3: TGTGCCAGTAGCAAGGACATCCAAGAGACCCAGTACTTC. Protein product: CASSKDIQETQYF.

The J gene is TRBJ1-1, the V gene TRBV6-6; D is possibly TRBD1 (5 bases). CDR1 is MNHNY and CDR2 is SVGAGI in the germline V gene (reference sequence). The CDR3 runs 12 residues. V lost 6 bases and J lost 4, with 9 bases in between. The CDR3 bases are TGTGCCAGCAGACAAGACAGCACTGAAGCTTTCTTT. As protein: CASRQDSTEAFF.

J is TRBJ1-1 and V is TRBV7-2; no clear D gene. V shed 5 bases and J shed 3 bases, with 13 bases lying between them. The germline gives CDR1 SGHTA, CDR2 FQGNSA. This CDR3 has 14 residues. This CDR3 reads CASSQTLVDTEAFF. The CDR3 DNA sequence: TGTGCCAGCAGCCAGACTTTAGTGGACACTGAAGCTTTCTTT.

The genes are TRBV4-3 and TRBJ2-3; 11 bases align to TRBD2. CDR3 size: 15 residues. From germline, CDR1 is LGHNA and CDR2 YSLEER. V lost 5 bases and J lost 6; bases outside the gene matches: 7. In DNA form, the CDR3 reads TGCGCCAGCAGCTCCGGGACTAGCGGTTTCGATACGCAGTATTTT. Translating gives CASSSGTSGFDTQYF.

This chain connects TRBV6-1 to TRBJ1-1, with unresolved D. There are 12 residues in the CDR3. V lost 2 bases to trimming and J lost 8 bases, with 9 bases between them. CDR1 is MNHNS and CDR2 is SASEGT in the germline V gene. The CDR3: CASSELNREAFF. CDR3 DNA: TGTGCCAGCAGTGAATTGAACAGAGAAGCTTTCTTT.

The CDR3 DNA follows: TGTGCCAGCAGCTTAACTAGCGGCACCGGGGAGCTGTTTTTT. This translates into CASSLTSGTGELFF. The chain uses TRBV7-2 and TRBJ2-2; 8 nucleotides match TRBD2. CDR1 and CDR2 (germline): SGHTA, FQGNSA. The CDR3 length is 14 residues. After removal of 2 bases from V and 4 bases from J, the junction contained 0 bases not matched to a gene.

The chain uses TRBV10-3 and TRBJ2-2; a weak D match, TRBD1 (6 bases). The CDR3 totals 16 residues. Trimming took 4 bases from V and 1 from J, leaving 13 bases between them. CDR1 and CDR2 (germline): ENHRY, SYGVKD. CDR3 region: CAISGGPRLNTGELFF. CDR3 DNA sequence: TGTGCCATCAGTGGGGGGCCCAGACTGAACACCGGGGAGCTGTTTTTT.

A single count supports this clone. The J gene is TRBJ1-5, the V gene TRBV2; D gene uncertain. CDR1 is SNHLY and CDR2 is FYNNEI in the germline V gene. Trimming pared 6 bases from V and 4 bases from J, leaving 7 bases between. This CDR3 has 12 residues. In DNA, the CDR3 is TGTGCCAGCAGCGGAGGTAATCAGCCCCAGCATTTT. It translates to CASSGGNQPQHF.

J is TRBJ2-1 and V is TRBV19; 8 nucleotides line up with TRBD1. The CDR3 loop spans 16 amino acids. The junction had 14 bases not matched to a gene; V was cut back by 5 bases and J by 8 bases. Germline V CDR1 and CDR2: LNHDA, SQIVND (reference sequence). In DNA form, the CDR3 reads TGTGCCAGTAGTCATACCCGACAGGGGTGGGGGGATGAGCAGTTCTTC. Protein product: CASSHTRQGWGDEQFF.

The J gene is TRBJ2-3, the V gene TRBV5-1; D might be TRBD1 (5 bases). The CDR3 spans 13 residues. The germline V and J ends were trimmed by 5 bases and 8 bases, with 15 bases remaining between them. CDR1 is SGHRS and CDR2 is YFSETQ in the germline V gene. Here the CDR3 DNA reads TGCGCCAGCAGTTTAAATACAGGTGGTACGCAGTATTTT. This gives the protein CASSLNTGGTQYF.

As DNA, the CDR3 is TGCGCCAGCAGGGGGACTAGCGGGGGGGCCGAAGATACGCAGTATTTT. Its translation is CASRGTSGGAEDTQYF. This chain uses TRBV10-2 with TRBJ2-3; TRBD2 matches 16 bases. Losses at the gene ends were 6 bases for V and 5 bases for J; bases not matched to a gene: 5. The CDR3 runs 16 residues. Germline V gene lookup returns CDR1 WSHSY and CDR2 SAAADI.

In this sample, this clone turned up once. The rearrangement uses TRBV19 and TRBJ2-7; 8 bases map to TRBD1. There are 14 residues in the CDR3. The V segment lost 6 bases and the J segment 1 base; nucleotides outside the gene matches: 5. The germline CDR1 and CDR2 sequences are LNHDA and SQIVND (reference sequence). The CDR3 DNA follows: TGTGCCAGTAGAGGACAGGGCGCATCCTACGAGCAGTACTTC. As protein: CASRGQGASYEQYF.

The V gene is TRBV7-2, the J gene TRBJ2-6, with TRBD1 as a possible D gene (5 bases). Germline CDR1 is SGHTA and CDR2 is FQGNSA. The V gene lost 8 bases and the J gene lost 0 bases, with 11 bases spanning the gap. The CDR3 consists of 15 residues. The CDR3 bases are TGTGCCAGCCGGACACCGATCTCTGGGGCCAACGTCCTGACTTTC. This gives the protein CASRTPISGANVLTF.

The chain employs TRBV6-6 and TRBJ1-1, with D unclear. CDR1 is MNHNY and CDR2 is SVGAGI in the germline V gene (reference sequence). The CDR3 covers 11 residues. Trimming took 5 bases from V and 8 from J, leaving 9 bases between them. CDR3 DNA: TGTGCCAGCAGTAAACAGAACGAAGCTTTCTTT. It specifies CASSKQNEAFF.

Remarks on this clone: Other DNA variants within this sample encode the same CDR3. The chain joins TRBV18 to TRBJ2-7, with 13 bases aligning to TRBD2. The germline gives CDR1 KGHSH, CDR2 LQKENI. V was clipped by 6 bases and J by 5 bases; unmatched bases: 7. This CDR3 region has 15 residues. The CDR3 nucleotides read TGTGCCAGCTCGCCTACTAGCGGGGGGGCCAACGAGCAGTACTTC. Amino acid sequence: CASSPTSGGANEQYF.

The chain is built from TRBV4-2 and TRBJ1-6; D not certain. Germline assignment: CDR1 LGHNA and CDR2 YNFKEQ. The CDR3 is 16 amino acids. V was clipped by 1 base and J by 7 bases, with 14 bases between them. DNA for the CDR3: TGTGCCAGCAGCCAAGCTGGTGGGCCGAACAATTCACCCCTCCACTTT. It codes for CASSQAGGPNNSPLHF.

V usage is TRBV9 and J usage is TRBJ1-6, with 9 bases aligning to TRBD1. The CDR3 spans 16 residues. CDR1 and CDR2 from the germline V gene are SGDLS and YYNGEE. The J segment lost 6 bases and the V segment lost 3 bases, leaving 7 bases of the junction unmatched. CDR3 sequence reads: CASSEQGALSNSPLHF. The CDR3, as DNA: TGTGCCAGCAGCGAACAGGGGGCGCTGAGTAATTCACCCCTCCACTTT.

The chain combines TRBV7-2 with TRBJ2-6; TRBD2 matches 8 bases. Germline trimming cut 3 bases from V and 0 bases from J; bases unmatched to any gene: 10. The germline V gene has CDR1 SGHTA and CDR2 FQGNSA. This CDR3 comprises 19 residues. The chain's CDR3 is CASSFRGTRDPSGANVLTF. The CDR3 DNA is TGTGCCAGCAGCTTCCGAGGGACTAGGGATCCCTCTGGGGCCAACGTCCTGACTTTC.

V is TRBV30 and J is TRBJ2-1; TRBD1 matches 10 bases. Germline CDR1 reads GTSNPN; CDR2 reads SVGIG (reference sequence). This CDR3 region has 14 residues. With 8 bases clipped from V and 5 bases from J, the junction kept 9 bases outside the gene matches. CDR3 nucleotides: TGTGCCAGAGACAGGGGGCGAGATGACAATGAGCAGTTCTTC. Translated, it gives CARDRGRDDNEQFF. Full variable domain (missing parts from reference TRBV30 and TRBJ2-1): SQTIHQWPATLVQPVGSPLSLECTVEGTSNPNLYWYRQAAGRGLQLLFYSVGIGQISSEVPQNLSASRPQDRQFILSSKKLLLSDSGFYLCARDRGRDDNEQFFGPGTRLTVL.

The chain uses TRBV25-1 and TRBJ1-4, with D hard to call. V was shortened by 3 bases and J by 3 bases, with 11 bases between the two germline ends. The germline gives CDR1 MGHDK, CDR2 SYGVNS. The CDR3 has 15 residues. The chain's CDR3 is CASSDYGRSNEKLFF. DNA of the CDR3: TGTGCCAGCAGTGACTACGGGAGATCTAATGAAAAACTGTTTTTT.

The J gene is TRBJ1-6, the V gene TRBV6-6, with D perhaps matching TRBD1 (5 bases). The CDR3 has 14 residues. Trimming pared 2 bases from V and 13 bases from J, leaving 15 bases between. CDR1 MNHNY and CDR2 SVGAGI come from the germline V gene (reference sequence). The CDR3 DNA follows: TGTGCCAGCAGTTACACGGACGGGGGTGGGCCCCTCCACTTT. It codes for CASSYTDGGGPLHF.

The CDR3 here is CASSPSGLSTDTQYF. CDR3 sequence (DNA): TGTGCCAGCTCACCAAGCGGCCTAAGCACAGATACGCAGTATTTT. The chain joins TRBV18 to TRBJ2-3; perhaps TRBD2 as D (5 bases). Germline V lookup: CDR1 KGHSH, CDR2 LQKENI. This CDR3 is 15 amino acids long. Trimming took 2 bases from V and 0 from J, leaving 9 bases between them. The whole variable domain, filled in from reference TRBV18 and TRBJ2-3, reads NAGVMQNPRHLVRRRGQEARLRCSPMKGHSHVYWYRQLPEEGLKFMVYLQKENIIDESGMPKERFSAEFPKEGPSILRIQQVVRGDSAAYFCASSPSGLSTDTQYFGPGTRLTVL.

The chain is built from TRBV4-3 and TRBJ2-6, with D perhaps TRBD1 (6 bases). This CDR3 comprises 16 residues. V was cut by 1 base and J by 4 bases, with 11 bases left in between. Germline V gene sequence: CDR1 LGHNA, CDR2 YSLEER. The CDR3 is CASSQVLGAGANVLTF. As DNA, the CDR3 is TGCGCCAGCAGCCAAGTCCTGGGGGCCGGGGCCAACGTCCTGACTTTC.

The chain recombines TRBV19 with TRBJ2-1, with 10 bases aligning to TRBD1. The V gene's germline CDR1 is LNHDA and CDR2 SQIVND (reference sequence). V was pared by 7 bases and J by 2 bases, with 2 bases of the junction left unmatched. The CDR3 has 14 amino acids. CDR3 protein: CASTDRGPYNEQFF. The CDR3 DNA reads TGTGCCAGTACCGACAGGGGGCCCTACAATGAGCAGTTCTTC.